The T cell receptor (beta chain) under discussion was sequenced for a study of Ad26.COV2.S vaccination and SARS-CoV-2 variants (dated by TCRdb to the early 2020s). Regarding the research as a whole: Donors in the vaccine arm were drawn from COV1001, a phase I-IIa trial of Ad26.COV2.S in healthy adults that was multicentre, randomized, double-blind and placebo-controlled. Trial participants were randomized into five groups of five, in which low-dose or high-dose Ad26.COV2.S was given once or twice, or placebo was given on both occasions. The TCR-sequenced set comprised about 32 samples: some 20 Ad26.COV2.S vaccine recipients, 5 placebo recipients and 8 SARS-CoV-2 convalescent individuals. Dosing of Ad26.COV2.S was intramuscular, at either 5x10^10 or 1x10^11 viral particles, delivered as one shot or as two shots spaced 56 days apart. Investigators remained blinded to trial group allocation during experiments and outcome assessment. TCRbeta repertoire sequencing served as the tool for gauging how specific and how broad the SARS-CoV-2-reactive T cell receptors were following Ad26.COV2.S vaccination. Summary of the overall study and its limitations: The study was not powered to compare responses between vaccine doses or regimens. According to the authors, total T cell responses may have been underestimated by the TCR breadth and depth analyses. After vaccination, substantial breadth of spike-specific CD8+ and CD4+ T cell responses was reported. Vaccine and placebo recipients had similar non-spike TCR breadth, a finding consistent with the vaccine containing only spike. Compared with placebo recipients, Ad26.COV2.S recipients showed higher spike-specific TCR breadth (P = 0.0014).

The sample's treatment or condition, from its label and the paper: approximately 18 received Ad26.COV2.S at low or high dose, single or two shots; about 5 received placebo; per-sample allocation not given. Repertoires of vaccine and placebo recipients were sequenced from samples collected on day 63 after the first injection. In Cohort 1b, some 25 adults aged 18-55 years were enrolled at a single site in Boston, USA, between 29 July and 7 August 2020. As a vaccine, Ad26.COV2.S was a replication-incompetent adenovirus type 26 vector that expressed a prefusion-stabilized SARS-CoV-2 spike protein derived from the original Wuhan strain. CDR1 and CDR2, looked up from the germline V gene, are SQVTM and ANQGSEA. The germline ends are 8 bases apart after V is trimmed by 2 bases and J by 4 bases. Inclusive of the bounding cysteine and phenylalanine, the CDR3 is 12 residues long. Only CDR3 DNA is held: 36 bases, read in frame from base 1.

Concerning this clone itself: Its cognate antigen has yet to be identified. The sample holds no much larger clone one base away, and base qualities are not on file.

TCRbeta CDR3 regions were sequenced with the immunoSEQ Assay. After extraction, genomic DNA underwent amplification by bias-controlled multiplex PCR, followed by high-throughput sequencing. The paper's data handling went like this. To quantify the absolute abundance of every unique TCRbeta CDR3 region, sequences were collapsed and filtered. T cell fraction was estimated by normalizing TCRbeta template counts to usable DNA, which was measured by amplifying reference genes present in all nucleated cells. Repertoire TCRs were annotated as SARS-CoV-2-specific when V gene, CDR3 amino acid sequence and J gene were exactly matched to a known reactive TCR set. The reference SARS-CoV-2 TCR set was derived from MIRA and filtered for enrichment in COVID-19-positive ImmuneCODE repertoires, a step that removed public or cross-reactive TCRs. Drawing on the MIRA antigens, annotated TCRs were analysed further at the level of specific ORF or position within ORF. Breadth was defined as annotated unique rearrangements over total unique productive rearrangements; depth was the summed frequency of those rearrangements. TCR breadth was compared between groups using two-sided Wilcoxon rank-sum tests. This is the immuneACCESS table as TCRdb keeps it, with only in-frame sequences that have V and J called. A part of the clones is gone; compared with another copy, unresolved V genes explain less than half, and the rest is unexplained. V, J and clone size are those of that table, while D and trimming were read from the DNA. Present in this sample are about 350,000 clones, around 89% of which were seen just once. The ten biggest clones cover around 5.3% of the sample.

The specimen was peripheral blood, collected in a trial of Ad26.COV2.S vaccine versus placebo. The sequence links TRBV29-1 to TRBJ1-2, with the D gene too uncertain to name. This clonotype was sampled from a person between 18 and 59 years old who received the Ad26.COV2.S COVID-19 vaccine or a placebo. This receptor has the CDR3 CSVEYGSYGYTF. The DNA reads TGCAGCGTTGAATACGGTTCCTATGGCTACACCTTC.